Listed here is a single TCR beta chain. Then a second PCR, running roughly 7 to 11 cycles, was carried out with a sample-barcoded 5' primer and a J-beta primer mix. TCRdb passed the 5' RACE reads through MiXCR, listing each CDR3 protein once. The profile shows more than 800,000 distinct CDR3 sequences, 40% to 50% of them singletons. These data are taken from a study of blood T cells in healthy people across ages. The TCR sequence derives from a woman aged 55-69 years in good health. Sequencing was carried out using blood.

CDR3 sequence reads: CASSQALAGGAYEQYF. The CDR3 coding sequence is TGCGCCAGCAGCCAAGCTCTAGCGGGAGGTGCCTACGAGCAGTACTTC. The V call is TRBV4-1, the J call TRBJ2-7; 11 nucleotides match TRBD2. V was clipped by 1 base and J by 2 bases; unmatched bases: 4. CDR1 MGHRA and CDR2 YSYEKL come from the germline V gene. This CDR3 has 16 amino acids.